This TCR beta chain is drawn from a study of T cell responses to AZD1222 COVID-19 vaccine. Study-wide results and limits: White British people made up most donors, females outnumbered males, and clonal diversity was possibly underestimated. Sampled repertoires all dated from after the peak T cell response.

To note about this clone: Its antigen is unknown.

This table comes from immunoSEQ multiplex PCR, and its TCRdb copy is limited to in-frame clones, with some not included. The sample lists about 62,000 clones, around nine tenths occurring once. This TCR was sampled from an adult in good health. Material: peripheral blood, obtained on day 0 of AZD1222 vaccination.

This chain's CDR3 is CASSQLYNTEAFF. The CDR3 region has the DNA TGTGCCAGCAGCCAATTATACAACACTGAAGCTTTCTTT. V gene TRBV14 combines with J gene TRBJ1-1; D remains ambiguous. CDR3 size: 13 residues. Between the trimmed V and J ends, which lost 2 bases and 2 bases, there was a span of 6 bases. Germline V gene lookup returns CDR1 SGHDN and CDR2 FVKESK.